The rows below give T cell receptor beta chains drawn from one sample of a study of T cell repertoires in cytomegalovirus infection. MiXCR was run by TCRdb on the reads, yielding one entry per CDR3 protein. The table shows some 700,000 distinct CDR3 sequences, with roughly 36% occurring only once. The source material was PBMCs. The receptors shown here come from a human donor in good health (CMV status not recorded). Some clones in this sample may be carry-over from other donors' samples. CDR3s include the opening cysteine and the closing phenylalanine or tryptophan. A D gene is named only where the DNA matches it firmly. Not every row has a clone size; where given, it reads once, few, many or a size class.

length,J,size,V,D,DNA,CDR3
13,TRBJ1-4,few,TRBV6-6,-,TGTGCCAGCGTATCCGATCGGGGCGGAAAACTGTTTTTT,CASVSDRGGKLFF
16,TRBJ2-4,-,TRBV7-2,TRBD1,TGTGCCAGCAGCCCAGACGGGGACAGAATCAAAAACATTCAGTACTTC,CASSPDGDRIKNIQYF
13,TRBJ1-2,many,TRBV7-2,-,TGTGCCAGCAACCCCACTGGGCGGCGTGGCTACACCTTC,CASNPTGRRGYTF
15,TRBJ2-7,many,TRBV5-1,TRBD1,TGCGCCAGCAGCCCTACGGACAGGGCCATCTACGAGCAGTACTTC,CASSPTDRAIYEQYF
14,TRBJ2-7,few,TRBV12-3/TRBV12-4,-,TGTGCCAGCAGTTCCGACAGGCAAACCTACGAGCAGTACTTC,CASSSDRQTYEQYF
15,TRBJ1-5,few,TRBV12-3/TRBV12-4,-,TGTGCCAGCAGTTCTCGGGGCCGGGCAGGTCAGCCCCAGCATTTT,CASSSRGRAGQPQHF
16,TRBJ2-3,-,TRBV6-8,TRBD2,TGTGCCAGCAGTTACTCGGCGGGGGGTCCCAGTGATACGCAGTATTTT,CASSYSAGGPSDTQYF
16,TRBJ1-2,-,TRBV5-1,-,TGCGCCAGCAGCTTGACCTCAGGAAGAACTAACTATGGCTACACCTTC,CASSLTSGRTNYGYTF
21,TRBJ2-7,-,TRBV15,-,TGTGCCACCAGCAGAGATGGTTTTGTCGAGCAAGACGAGAAGCTTTTTTACGAGCAGTACTTC,CATSRDGFVEQDEKLFYEQYF
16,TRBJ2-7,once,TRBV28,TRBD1,TGTGCCAGCAGCCGGACAGGGGAGGTCATACTCCACGAGCAGTACTTC,CASSRTGEVILHEQYF
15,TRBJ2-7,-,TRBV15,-,TGTGCCACCAGCGCCCGTTTAGGGAGTTTTTACGAGCAGTACTTC,CATSARLGSFYEQYF
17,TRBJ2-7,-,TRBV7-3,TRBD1,TGTGCCAGCAGCTTATATGTACGGGACAGGGTTCCCTACGAGCAGTACTTC,CASSLYVRDRVPYEQYF
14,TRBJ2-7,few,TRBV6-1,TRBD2,TGTGCCAGCAGTGACCCGGGACTAGCCGACGAGCAGTACTTC,CASSDPGLADEQYF
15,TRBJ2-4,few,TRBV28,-,TGTGCCAGCAGTCCCGCCTGGGGGCAGAAAAACATTCAGTACTTC,CASSPAWGQKNIQYF
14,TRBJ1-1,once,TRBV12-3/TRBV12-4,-,TGTGCCAGCAGTCAACGAACACAGAACACTGAAGCTTTCTTT,CASSQRTQNTEAFF
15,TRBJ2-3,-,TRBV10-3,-,TGTGCCATCAGAGCCGCTCCGGGGTACACAGATACGCAGTATTTT,CAIRAAPGYTDTQYF
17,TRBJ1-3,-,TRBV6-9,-,TGTGCCAGCAGTACCCGAAAAACCATCCTGGCCGGAAACACCATATATTTT,CASSTRKTILAGNTIYF
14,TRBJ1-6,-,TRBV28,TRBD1,TGTGCCAGCAGGAACAGGGGCAATGGATCACCCCTCCACTTT,CASRNRGNGSPLHF
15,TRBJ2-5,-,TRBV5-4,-,TGTGCCAGCAGCTTGCCGGCGGGCAGTCAAGAGACCCAGTACTTC,CASSLPAGSQETQYF
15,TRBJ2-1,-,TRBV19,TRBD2,TGTGCCAGTAGTATGACAGCTAGCGGGAACAATGAGCAGTTCTTC,CASSMTASGNNEQFF
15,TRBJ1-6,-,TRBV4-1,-,TGCGCCAGCAGCCCGGGGTCGGGGGGGAATTCACCCCTCCACTTT,CASSPGSGGNSPLHF
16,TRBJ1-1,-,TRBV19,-,TGTGCCAGTAGTATCCCGGCAGCGAGGAAGAACACTGAAGCTTTCTTT,CASSIPAARKNTEAFF
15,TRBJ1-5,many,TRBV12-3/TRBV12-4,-,TGTGCCAGCAGTTTAAGAGGGCTTAGCAATCAGCCCCAGCATTTT,CASSLRGLSNQPQHF
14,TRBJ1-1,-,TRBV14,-,TGTGCCAGCAGCCAAGGTGGGGTGCGGACTGAAGCTTTCTTT,CASSQGGVRTEAFF
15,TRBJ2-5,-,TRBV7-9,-,TGTGCCAGCAGCTTAGTTGGGGCAGGGCAAGAGACCCAGTACTTC,CASSLVGAGQETQYF
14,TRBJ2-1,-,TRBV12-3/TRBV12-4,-,TGTGCCAGCAGGAATAGCGGAGATTACAATGAGCAGTTCTTC,CASRNSGDYNEQFF
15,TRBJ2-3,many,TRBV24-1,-,TGTGCCACCAGTGATCCCCAAACGGGGTCAGATACGCAGTATTTT,CATSDPQTGSDTQYF
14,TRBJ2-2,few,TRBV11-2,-,TGTGCCAGCGGTACCCCCGGGAGCACCGGGGAGCTGTTTTTT,CASGTPGSTGELFF
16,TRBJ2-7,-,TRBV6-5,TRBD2,TGTGCCAGCAGCAGACATGGGACTAGCGGGAGTTACGAGAAGTACTTC,CASSRHGTSGSYEKYF
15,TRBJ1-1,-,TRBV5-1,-,TGCGCCAGCAGCTTTCTCGGAGGGTTGTACACTGAAGCTTTCTTT,CASSFLGGLYTEAFF
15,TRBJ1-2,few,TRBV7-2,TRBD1,TGTGCCAGCAGTCCCGGGACAGGGGATTTATATGGCTACACCTTC,CASSPGTGDLYGYTF
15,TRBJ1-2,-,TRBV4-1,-,TGCGCCAGCAGCCCAAGCTGGCAGGGGAACTATGGCTACACCTTC,CASSPSWQGNYGYTF
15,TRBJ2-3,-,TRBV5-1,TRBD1,TGCGCCAGCACCCCCGGGACAGTCAGCACAGATACGCAGTATTTT,CASTPGTVSTDTQYF
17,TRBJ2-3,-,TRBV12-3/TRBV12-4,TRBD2,TGTGCCAGCAGTTTAGGTTTTGAGGGAGGGGACGCAGATACGCAGTATTTT,CASSLGFEGGDADTQYF
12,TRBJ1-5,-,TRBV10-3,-,TGTGCCATCAGTGAAGGAAATCAGCCCCAGCATTTT,CAISEGNQPQHF
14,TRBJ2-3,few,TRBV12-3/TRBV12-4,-,TGTGCCAGCAGTTCGGGACAAGTCACAGATACGCAGTATTTT,CASSSGQVTDTQYF
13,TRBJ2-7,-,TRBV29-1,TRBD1,TGCAGCGTCGGGACAGGGGTGAGGTACGAGCAGTACTTC,CSVGTGVRYEQYF
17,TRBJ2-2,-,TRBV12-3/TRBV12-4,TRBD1,TGTGCCAGCACCTTACTGACCGGGACAGGGAACACTCAGGAGCTGTTTTTT,CASTLLTGTGNTQELFF
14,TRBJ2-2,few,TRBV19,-,TGTGCCAGTAGTATACAGGACCGAGGCGGGGAGCTGTTTTTT,CASSIQDRGGELFF
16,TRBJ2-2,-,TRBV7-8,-,TGTGCCAGCAGCCCTCACGGACGGGCGGACACCGGGGAGCTGTTTTTT,CASSPHGRADTGELFF
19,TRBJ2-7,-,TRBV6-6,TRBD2,TGTGCCAGCAGTTACAATTCCCTAGCGGGAGGCAGGAGCTCCTACGAGCAGTACTTC,CASSYNSLAGGRSSYEQYF
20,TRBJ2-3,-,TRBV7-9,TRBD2,TGTGCCAGCAGCTTAGTCGGACTAGCGGTTCACGGGCTCAGCACAGATACGCAGTATTTT,CASSLVGLAVHGLSTDTQYF
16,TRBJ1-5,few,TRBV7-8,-,TGTGCCAGCAGCGCAGAGGCCGGGTGGGGCAATCAGCCCCAGCATTTT,CASSAEAGWGNQPQHF
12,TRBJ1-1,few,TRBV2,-,TGTGCCAGCAGCGCGGGGGTCACTGAAGCTTTCTTT,CASSAGVTEAFF
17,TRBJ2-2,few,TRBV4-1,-,TGCGCCAGCAGCCTTCGATGGGCGGGAATGGGCGCCGGGGAGCTGTTTTTT,CASSLRWAGMGAGELFF
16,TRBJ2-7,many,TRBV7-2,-,TGTGCCAGCAGCCCGGGCGGCGGGGAGAACTCCTACGAGCAGTACTTC,CASSPGGGENSYEQYF
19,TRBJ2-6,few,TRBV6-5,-,TGTGCCAGCAGTTACTTCCGCAACGACATTTTTTCTGGGGCCAACGTCCTGACTTTC,CASSYFRNDIFSGANVLTF
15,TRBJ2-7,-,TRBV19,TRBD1,TGTGCCAGTAGTCCCGGGACAGGGGACCCCTACGAGCAGTACTTC,CASSPGTGDPYEQYF
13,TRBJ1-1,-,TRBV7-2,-,TGTGCCAGCAAGGCAGGGGATGTTGCTGAAGCTTTCTTT,CASKAGDVAEAFF
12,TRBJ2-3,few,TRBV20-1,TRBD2,TGCAGTGTTCCTAGCGGGGCAGATACGCAGTATTTT,CSVPSGADTQYF
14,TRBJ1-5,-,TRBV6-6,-,TGTGCCAGCATTTACAGGGATAGCAATCAGCCCCAGCATTTT,CASIYRDSNQPQHF